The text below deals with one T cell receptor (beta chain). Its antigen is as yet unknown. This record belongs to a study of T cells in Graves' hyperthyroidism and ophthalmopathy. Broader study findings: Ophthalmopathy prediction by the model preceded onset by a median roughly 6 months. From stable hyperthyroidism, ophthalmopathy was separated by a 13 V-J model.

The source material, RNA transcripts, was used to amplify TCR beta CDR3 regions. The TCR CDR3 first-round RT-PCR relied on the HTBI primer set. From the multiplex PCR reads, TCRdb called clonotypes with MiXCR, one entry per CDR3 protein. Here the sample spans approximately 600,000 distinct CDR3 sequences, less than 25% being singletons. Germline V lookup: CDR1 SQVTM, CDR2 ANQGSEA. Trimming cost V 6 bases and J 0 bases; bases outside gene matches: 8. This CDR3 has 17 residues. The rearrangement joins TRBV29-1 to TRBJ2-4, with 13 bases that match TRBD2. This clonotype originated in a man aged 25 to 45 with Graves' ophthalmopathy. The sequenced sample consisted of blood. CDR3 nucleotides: TGCAGCGTCCTACTAGCGGGAGGGTATCTAGCCAAAAACATTCAGTACTTC. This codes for CSVLLAGGYLAKNIQYF. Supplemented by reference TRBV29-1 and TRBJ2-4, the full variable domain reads SAVISQKPSRDICQRGTSLTIQCQVDSQVTMMFWYRQQPGQSLTLIATANQGSEATYESGFVIDKFPISRPNLTFSTLTVSNMSPEDSSIYLCSVLLAGGYLAKNIQYFGAGTRLSVL.